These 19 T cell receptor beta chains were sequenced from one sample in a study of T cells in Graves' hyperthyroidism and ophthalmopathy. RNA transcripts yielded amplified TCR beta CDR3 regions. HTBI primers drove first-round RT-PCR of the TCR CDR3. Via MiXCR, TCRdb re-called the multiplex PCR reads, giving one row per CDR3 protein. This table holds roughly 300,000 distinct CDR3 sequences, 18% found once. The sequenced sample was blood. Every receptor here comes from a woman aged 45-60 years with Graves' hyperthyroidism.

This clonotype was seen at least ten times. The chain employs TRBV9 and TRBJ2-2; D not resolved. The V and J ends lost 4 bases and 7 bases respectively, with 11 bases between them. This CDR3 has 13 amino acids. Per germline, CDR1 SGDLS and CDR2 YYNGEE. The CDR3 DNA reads TGTGCCAGCAGCCTAAGACCCGGCGGGGAGCTGTTTTTT. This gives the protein CASSLRPGGELFF.

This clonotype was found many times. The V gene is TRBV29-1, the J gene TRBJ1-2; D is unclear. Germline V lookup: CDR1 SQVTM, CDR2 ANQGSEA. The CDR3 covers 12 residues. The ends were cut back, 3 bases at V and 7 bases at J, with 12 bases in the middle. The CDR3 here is CSVEGTSGGYTF. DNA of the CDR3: TGCAGCGTTGAGGGAACGAGCGGTGGCTACACCTTC.

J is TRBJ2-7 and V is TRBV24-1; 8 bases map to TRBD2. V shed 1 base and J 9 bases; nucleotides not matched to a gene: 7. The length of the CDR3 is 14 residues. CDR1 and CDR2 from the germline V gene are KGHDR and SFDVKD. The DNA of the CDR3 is TGTGCCACCAGTGATTTAACTAGCGGACTAGCGCAGTACTTC. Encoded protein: CATSDLTSGLAQYF.

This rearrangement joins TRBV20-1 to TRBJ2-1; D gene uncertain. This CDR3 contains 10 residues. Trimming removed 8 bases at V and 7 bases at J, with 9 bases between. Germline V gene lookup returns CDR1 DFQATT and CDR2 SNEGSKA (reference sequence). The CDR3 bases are TGCAGTACTAAACGTAATGAGCAGTTCTTC. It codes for CSTKRNEQFF.

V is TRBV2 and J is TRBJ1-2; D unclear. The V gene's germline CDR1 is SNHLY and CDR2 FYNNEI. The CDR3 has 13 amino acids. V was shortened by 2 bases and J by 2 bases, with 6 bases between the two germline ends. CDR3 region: CASSEKANYGYTF. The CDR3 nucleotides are TGTGCCAGCAGTGAAAAGGCAAACTATGGCTACACCTTC.

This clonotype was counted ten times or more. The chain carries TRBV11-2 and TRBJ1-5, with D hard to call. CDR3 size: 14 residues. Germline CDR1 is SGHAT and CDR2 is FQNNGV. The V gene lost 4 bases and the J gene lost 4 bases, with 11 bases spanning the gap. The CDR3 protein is CASSYGKTNQPQHF. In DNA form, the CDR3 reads TGTGCCAGCAGCTACGGCAAAACAAATCAGCCCCAGCATTTT.

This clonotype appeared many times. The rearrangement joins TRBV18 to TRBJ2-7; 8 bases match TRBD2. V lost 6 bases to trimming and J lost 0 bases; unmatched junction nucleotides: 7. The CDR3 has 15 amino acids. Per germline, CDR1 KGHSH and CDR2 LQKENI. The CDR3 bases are TGTGCCAGCTCCTTAGCGGGGCAGAGCTCCTACGAGCAGTACTTC. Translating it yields CASSLAGQSSYEQYF. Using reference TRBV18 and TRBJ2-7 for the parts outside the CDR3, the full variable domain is NAGVMQNPRHLVRRRGQEARLRCSPMKGHSHVYWYRQLPEEGLKFMVYLQKENIIDESGMPKERFSAEFPKEGPSILRIQQVVRGDSAAYFCASSLAGQSSYEQYFGPGTRLTVT.

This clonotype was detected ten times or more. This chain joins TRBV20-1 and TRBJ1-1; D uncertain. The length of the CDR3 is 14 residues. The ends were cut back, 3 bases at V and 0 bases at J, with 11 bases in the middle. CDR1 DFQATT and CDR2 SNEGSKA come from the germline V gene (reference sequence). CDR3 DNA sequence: TGCAGTGCTAGTCCTGGGCAGCTGAACACTGAAGCTTTCTTT. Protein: CSASPGQLNTEAFF.

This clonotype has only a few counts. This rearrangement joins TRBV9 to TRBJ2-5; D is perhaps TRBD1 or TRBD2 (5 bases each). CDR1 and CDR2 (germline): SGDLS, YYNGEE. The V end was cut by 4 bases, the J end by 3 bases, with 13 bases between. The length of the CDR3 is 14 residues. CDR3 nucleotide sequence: TGTGCCAGCAGCTCGGGGACCGTAGAAGAGACCCAGTACTTC. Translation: CASSSGTVEETQYF.

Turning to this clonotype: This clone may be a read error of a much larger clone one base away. This CDR3 reads CASSLGRDRDEQLF. CDR3 nucleotide sequence: TGCGCCAGCAGCTTGGGAAGGGACAGGGATGAGCAGCTCTTC. This chain uses TRBV5-1 with TRBJ2-1; TRBD1 aligns across 9 bases. This CDR3 is built from 14 residues. Germline V gene sequence: CDR1 SGHRS, CDR2 YFSETQ.

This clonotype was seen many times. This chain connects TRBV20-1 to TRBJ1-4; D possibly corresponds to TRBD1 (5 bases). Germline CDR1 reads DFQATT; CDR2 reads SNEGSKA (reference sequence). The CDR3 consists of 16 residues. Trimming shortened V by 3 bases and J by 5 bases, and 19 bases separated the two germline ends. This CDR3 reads CSASPSGGGLNEKLFF. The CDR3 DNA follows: TGCAGTGCTAGTCCAAGCGGGGGTGGGTTGAATGAAAAACTGTTTTTT.

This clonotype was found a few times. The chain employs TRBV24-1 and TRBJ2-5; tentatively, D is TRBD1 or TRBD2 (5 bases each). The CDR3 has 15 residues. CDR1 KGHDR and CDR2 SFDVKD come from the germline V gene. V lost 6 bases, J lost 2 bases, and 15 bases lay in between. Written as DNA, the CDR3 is TGTGCCACCAGTCCCCGGGGCGCCGGACAAGAGACCCAGTACTTC. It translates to CATSPRGAGQETQYF.

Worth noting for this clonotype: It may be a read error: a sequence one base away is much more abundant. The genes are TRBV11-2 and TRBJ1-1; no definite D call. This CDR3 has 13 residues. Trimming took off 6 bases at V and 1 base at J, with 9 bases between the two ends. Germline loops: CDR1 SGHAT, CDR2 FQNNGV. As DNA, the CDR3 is TGTGCCAGCAGTTCGTATACGAACACTGAAGCTTTCTTT. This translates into CASSSYTNTEAFF.

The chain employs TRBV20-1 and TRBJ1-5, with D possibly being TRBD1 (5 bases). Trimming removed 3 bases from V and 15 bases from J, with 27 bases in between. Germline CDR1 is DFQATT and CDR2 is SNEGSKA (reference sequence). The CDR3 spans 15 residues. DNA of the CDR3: TGCAGTGCTAGTGCGAGCGTAGGGGACCCCCTCTTACCGCATTTT. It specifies CSASASVGDPLLPHF.

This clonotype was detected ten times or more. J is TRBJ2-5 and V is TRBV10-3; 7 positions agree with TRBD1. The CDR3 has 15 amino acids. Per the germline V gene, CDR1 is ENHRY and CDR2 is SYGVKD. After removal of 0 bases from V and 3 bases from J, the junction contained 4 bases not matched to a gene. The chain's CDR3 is CAISESNQGEETQYF. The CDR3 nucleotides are TGTGCCATCAGTGAGTCGAACCAGGGGGAAGAGACCCAGTACTTC.

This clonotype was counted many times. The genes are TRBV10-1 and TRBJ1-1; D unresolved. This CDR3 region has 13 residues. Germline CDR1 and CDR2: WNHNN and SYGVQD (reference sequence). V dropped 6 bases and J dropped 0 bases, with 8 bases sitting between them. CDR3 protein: CASRFQMNTEAFF. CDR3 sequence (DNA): TGCGCCAGCAGGTTTCAGATGAACACTGAAGCTTTCTTT.

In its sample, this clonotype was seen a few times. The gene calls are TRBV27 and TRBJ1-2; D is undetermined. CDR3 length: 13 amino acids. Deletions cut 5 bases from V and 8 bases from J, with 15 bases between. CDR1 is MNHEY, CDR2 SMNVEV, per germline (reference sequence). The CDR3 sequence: CASSLRAREGYTF. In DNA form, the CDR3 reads TGTGCCAGCAGTCTTAGGGCCCGGGAAGGCTACACCTTC.

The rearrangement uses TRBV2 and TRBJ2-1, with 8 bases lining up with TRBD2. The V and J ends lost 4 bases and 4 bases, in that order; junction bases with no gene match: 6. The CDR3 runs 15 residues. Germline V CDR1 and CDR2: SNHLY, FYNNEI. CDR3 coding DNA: TGTGCCAGCAGTGGGTTCAGCGGGGGTTACAATGAGCAGTTCTTC. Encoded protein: CASSGFSGGYNEQFF.

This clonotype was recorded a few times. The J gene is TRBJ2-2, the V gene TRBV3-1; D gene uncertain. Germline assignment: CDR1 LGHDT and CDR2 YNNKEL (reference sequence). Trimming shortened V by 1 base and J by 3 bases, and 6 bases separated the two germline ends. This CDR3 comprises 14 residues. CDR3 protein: CASSQVRDTGELFF. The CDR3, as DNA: TGTGCCAGCAGCCAAGTTCGGGACACCGGGGAGCTGTTTTTT.